The clone carrying this T cell receptor (beta chain) was observed a few times. Its antigen is unknown. Findings and limits, study-wide: Tumor memory CD4+ T cell TCR gene usage was found to cluster with blood and lymph node memory CD4+ cells and with lymph node naive CD4+ cells.

CDR3 length: 13 residues. V shed 6 bases, J shed 7 bases, and the junction held 8 bases outside the gene matches. Germline V lookup: CDR1 MNHNY, CDR2 SVGAGI (reference sequence). TCRdb redid the calling of the 5' RACE reads with MiXCR, one entry per CDR3 protein. The sample yields around 50,000 distinct CDR3 sequences, about 28% seen once. J is TRBJ1-2 and V is TRBV6-6, with 7 bases matching TRBD1. Sequenced: tumor-infiltrating memory CD4+ T cells sorted from the breast tumor. Subset: memory CD4+ T cells, CD4+CD45RO+CD25-. The TCR was taken from a female donor with breast cancer. For the CDR3, the DNA is TGTGCCAGCAGACCAACAGGGGATGGTGGCTACACCTTC. Its protein product is CASRPTGDGGYTF.